These 30 T cell receptor beta chains came from one sample sequenced in a study of PD-L1 blockade in urothelial cancer (dated by TCRdb to about 2017). Libraries were constructed by the immunoSEQ multiplex PCR assay. As stored in TCRdb, this immuneACCESS dataset retains in-frame rearrangements with V and J assigned. A fraction of the clones does not appear; measured against another copy, unresolved V genes explain less than half of the discrepancy, and the remainder lacks a known reason. The table for this sample lists 57,000 or so clones; about four fifths of them were counted only once. The ten largest make up under 5% of the sample. Sequences were derived from PBMCs, sampled around atezolizumab (anti-PD-L1) treatment. Receptors originate from a man in his sixties or seventies with urothelial cancer.

This rearrangement joins TRBV29-1 to TRBJ1-5; D uncertain. Deletions cut 6 bases from V and 7 bases from J, with 16 bases between. The germline V gene has CDR1 SQVTM and CDR2 ANQGSEA. CDR3 length equals 13 residues. In nucleotides, the CDR3 is TGCAGCGTCCAGACTGGATTGCGGCAGCCCCAGCATTTT. It specifies CSVQTGLRQPQHF. Based on the CDR3 plus reference TRBV29-1 and TRBJ1-5, the full variable domain is SAVISQKPSRDICQRGTSLTIQCQVDSQVTMMFWYRQQPGQSLTLIATANQGSEATYESGFVIDKFPISRPNLTFSTLTVSNMSPEDSSIYLCSVQTGLRQPQHFGDGTRLSIL.

J is TRBJ2-1 and V is TRBV30, with TRBD2 matching over 7 bases. Germline-derived CDR1 and CDR2 are GTSNPN and SVGIG (reference sequence). The CDR3 runs to 14 residues. Unmatched junction bases numbered 7, after V lost 5 bases and J lost 3 bases. CDR3 bases: TGTGCCTGGTGCCGACTAGCCGGCTACAATGAGCAGTTCTTC. Its protein product is CAWCRLAGYNEQFF.

This sequence joins TRBV19 and TRBJ1-5; tentatively, D is TRBD1 (6 bases). The CDR3 runs 13 residues. V shed 5 bases and J shed 7 bases, with 12 bases lying between them. Germline values: CDR1 LNHDA, CDR2 SQIVND (reference sequence). The chain's CDR3 is CASSEQGGQPQHF. Here the CDR3 DNA reads TGTGCCAGTAGTGAACAGGGCGGGCAGCCCCAGCATTTT. The entire variable domain, with the rest obtained from reference TRBV19 and TRBJ1-5, is as follows: DGGITQSPKYLFRKEGQNVTLSCEQNLNHDAMYWYRQDPGQGLRLIYYSQIVNDFQKGDIAEGYSVSREKKESFPLTVTSAQKNPTAFYLCASSEQGGQPQHFGDGTRLSIL.

The V and J genes are TRBV30 and TRBJ2-5; 7 nucleotides line up with TRBD1. Germline values: CDR1 GTSNPN, CDR2 SVGIG (reference sequence). CDR3 length: 17 residues. V dropped 2 bases and J dropped 4; count of bases not matched to a gene: 16. The CDR3 nucleotides read TGTGCCTGGAGTAATCCCTTAAAGGGACAGTTGAGAGAGACCCAGTACTTC. Its translation: CAWSNPLKGQLRETQYF.

V is TRBV27 and J is TRBJ2-2, with D tentatively TRBD2 (5 bases). The CDR3 totals 15 residues. Germline CDR1 MNHEY, CDR2 SMNVEV (reference sequence). The ends were cut back, 6 bases at V and 2 bases at J, with 13 bases in the middle. The CDR3: CASSLLSGNTGELFF. The CDR3 coding sequence is TGTGCCAGCAGCCTATTGAGCGGCAACACCGGGGAGCTGTTTTTT.

The chain employs TRBV7-3 and TRBJ2-7; 12 nucleotides agree with TRBD2. The CDR3 runs 15 residues. Trimming cost V 3 bases and J 2 bases; bases outside gene matches: 2. The V gene's germline CDR1 is SGHTA and CDR2 FQGTGA. CDR3 in DNA: TGTGCCAGCAGCTTGGGGACTAGCGGGCCCTACGAGCAGTACTTC. Its protein product is CASSLGTSGPYEQYF.

In DNA, the CDR3 is TGTGCCGCGAGGGCGGGAGAAAATGAGCAGTTCTTC. It codes for CAARAGENEQFF. The V gene is TRBV10-3, the J gene TRBJ2-1; 7 positions agree with TRBD2. The CDR3 covers 12 residues. V was clipped by 11 bases and J by 7 bases; unmatched bases: 8. Germline V gene sequence: CDR1 ENHRY, CDR2 SYGVKD.

The chain couples TRBV9 to TRBJ2-5; 7 bases fit TRBD1. From germline, CDR1 is SGDLS and CDR2 YYNGEE. The CDR3 loop spans 15 amino acids. Unmatched junction bases numbered 8, after V lost 4 bases and J lost 2 bases. The CDR3 region is CASSPLTGTQETQYF. DNA of the CDR3: TGTGCCAGCAGCCCACTGACAGGGACACAAGAGACCCAGTACTTC.

The rearrangement joins TRBV19 to TRBJ1-4, with a possible D match to TRBD1 (5 bases). CDR1 and CDR2 from the germline V gene are LNHDA and SQIVND (reference sequence). The CDR3 is 14 amino acids. V lost 3 bases and J 7 bases, leaving 12 bases between the germline ends. The chain's CDR3 is CASSITRVREKLFF. In DNA, the CDR3 is TGTGCCAGTAGTATCACCAGGGTCCGTGAAAAACTGTTTTTT.

The V gene is TRBV15, the J gene TRBJ2-3; D possibly corresponds to TRBD2 (6 bases). Germline CDR1 LNHNV, CDR2 YYDKDF (reference sequence). This CDR3 has 14 residues. Trimming left V 8 bases short and J 2 bases short, with 14 bases between. The CDR3 protein is CATGRGGFTDTQYF. CDR3 DNA: TGTGCCACCGGGCGGGGAGGCTTCACAGATACGCAGTATTTT.

This clone has just a few counts. The gene calls are TRBV2 and TRBJ2-6; 8 bases map to TRBD2. J gave up 4 bases and V 4 bases, and 9 bases lay outside the gene matches. Per the germline V gene, CDR1 is SNHLY and CDR2 is FYNNEI. CDR3 length: 17 residues. The CDR3 sequence: CASSGQRELTGANVLTF. CDR3 DNA sequence: TGTGCCAGCAGTGGCCAGCGGGAGCTGACCGGGGCCAACGTCCTGACTTTC.

The rearrangement links TRBV4-1 to TRBJ1-2; 9 nucleotides line up with TRBD1. Germline trimming cut 1 base from V and 4 bases from J; bases unmatched to any gene: 4. Germline CDR1 MGHRA, CDR2 YSYEKL. The CDR3 totals 15 residues. The CDR3 DNA follows: TGCGCCAGCAGCCAAGCCACGGGACAGGGCTATGGCTACACCTTC. The encoded protein is CASSQATGQGYGYTF.

This rearrangement joins TRBV7-9 to TRBJ1-1, with 7 bases that match TRBD1. The CDR3 covers 16 residues. The germline V gene has CDR1 SEHNR and CDR2 FQNEAQ (reference sequence). Trimming cost V 5 bases and J 0 bases; bases outside gene matches: 9. The CDR3: CASSLYPGTVNTEAFF. DNA of the CDR3: TGTGCCAGCAGCCTCTACCCCGGGACAGTGAACACTGAAGCTTTCTTT.

J is TRBJ2-7 and V is TRBV2; 16 bases are a match to TRBD2. CDR3 length equals 17 residues. CDR1 and CDR2 from the germline V gene are SNHLY and FYNNEI. Trimming at V came to 8 bases and at J to 1 base, leaving 8 bases not matched to a gene. CDR3 region: CASVGTSGRVPSYEQYF. The CDR3 coding sequence is TGTGCCAGCGTAGGGACTAGCGGGAGGGTACCATCCTACGAGCAGTACTTC.

This clone showed up just a few times. V usage is TRBV27 and J usage is TRBJ1-5, with TRBD1 matching over 7 bases. Germline V gene data show CDR1 as MNHEY and CDR2 as SMNVEV (reference sequence). V was clipped by 4 bases and J by 2 bases; unmatched bases: 2. The CDR3 is 14 residues long. The CDR3 loop reads CASSYDRGNQPQHF. As DNA, the CDR3 is TGTGCCAGCAGTTACGACAGGGGCAATCAGCCCCAGCATTTT.

The chain combines TRBV30 with TRBJ2-6, with 8 bases identical to TRBD1. Losses at the gene ends were 3 bases for V and 2 bases for J; bases not matched to a gene: 12. The CDR3 is 18 residues long. Germline V lookup: CDR1 GTSNPN, CDR2 SVGIG (reference sequence). This CDR3 reads CAWRQSGQGIPGANVLTF. In DNA, the CDR3 is TGTGCCTGGAGGCAAAGTGGACAGGGAATCCCTGGGGCCAACGTCCTGACTTTC.

J is TRBJ2-3 and V is TRBV11-2, with unresolved D. The V end lost 2 bases, the J end lost 0 bases, and 15 bases lay between the germline ends. There are 17 residues in the CDR3. The germline V gene has CDR1 SGHAT and CDR2 FQNNGV. The chain's CDR3 is CASSLTLSVRSTDTQYF. The CDR3, as DNA: TGTGCCAGCAGCTTAACCCTCTCAGTACGAAGCACAGATACGCAGTATTTT.

CDR3 loop: CASSRDLQETQYF. The CDR3 DNA sequence: TGCGCCAGCAGCCGGGATCTCCAAGAGACCCAGTACTTC. This rearrangement joins TRBV5-1 to TRBJ2-5; D is possibly TRBD2 (5 bases). V was cut by 4 bases and J by 1 base, with 8 bases left in between. The CDR3 is made up of 13 amino acids. Germline assignment: CDR1 SGHRS and CDR2 YFSETQ. Full variable domain (missing parts from reference TRBV5-1 and TRBJ2-5): KAGVTQTPRYLIKTRGQQVTLSCSPISGHRSVSWYQQTPGQGLQFLFEYFSETQRNKGNFPGRFSGRQFSNSRSEMNVSTLELGDSALYLCASSRDLQETQYFGPGTRLLVL.

The chain employs TRBV27 and TRBJ2-7; 7 bases match TRBD1. Trimming at V came to 6 bases and at J to 0 bases, leaving 8 bases not matched to a gene. Germline V gives CDR1 MNHEY, CDR2 SMNVEV (reference sequence). This CDR3 comprises 15 residues. CDR3: CASSPQGRYSYEQYF. In DNA, the CDR3 is TGTGCCAGCAGCCCACAGGGGCGCTACTCCTACGAGCAGTACTTC.

V usage is TRBV5-1 and J usage is TRBJ2-7, with D tentatively TRBD2 (6 bases). The CDR3 runs to 15 residues. Trimming stripped 3 bases from V and 5 bases from J, with 18 bases between. Looked up from germline, CDR1 is SGHRS and CDR2 is YFSETQ. In DNA, the CDR3 is TGCGCCAGCAGCTCCAGCCGGGGGTCGTTACACGAGCAGTACTTC. Encoded protein: CASSSSRGSLHEQYF.

The gene calls are TRBV7-5 and TRBJ2-7; whether TRBD1, the table's D call, matches the DNA was not checked. TRBV7-5 is a pseudogene. The CDR3 totals 14 residues. The CDR3 spells CARSQRQETYEQYF. The CDR3 coding sequence is TGTGCCAGAAGCCAAAGACAGGAAACCTACGAGCAGTACTTC.

This clone has a handful of counts. The J gene is TRBJ1-1, the V gene TRBV30; the D is unclear. Per the germline V gene, CDR1 is GTSNPN and CDR2 is SVGIG (reference sequence). V was clipped by 2 bases and J by 1 base, with 8 bases between them. This CDR3 is built from 13 residues. The CDR3 spells CAWSSTGNTEAFF. In DNA, the CDR3 is TGTGCCTGGAGTTCGACGGGGAACACTGAAGCTTTCTTT.

The V call is TRBV2, the J call TRBJ1-2; perhaps TRBD1 as D (6 bases). This CDR3 spans 15 amino acids. Trimming cost V 4 bases and J 0 bases, with 12 bases left between them. The V gene's germline CDR1 is SNHLY and CDR2 FYNNEI. The CDR3 spells CASSADSLSNYGYTF. CDR3 coding DNA: TGTGCCAGCAGTGCGGACAGTCTCTCTAACTATGGCTACACCTTC.

This clone was recorded only once. The chain joins TRBV9 to TRBJ2-7; tentative D call: TRBD2 (6 bases). The CDR3 loop spans 14 amino acids. The germline V gene encodes CDR1 SGDLS and CDR2 YYNGEE. Trimming removed 0 bases at V and 2 bases at J, with 9 bases between. The CDR3 sequence is CASSVDPGAYEQYF. CDR3 DNA: TGTGCCAGCAGCGTAGACCCGGGGGCCTACGAGCAGTACTTC.

The chain has TRBV29-1 and TRBJ2-4, with a possible D match to TRBD1 (7 bases). This CDR3 has 13 residues. The germline CDR1 and CDR2 sequences are SQVTM and ANQGSEA. V dropped 3 bases and J dropped 6 bases, with 12 bases sitting between them. CDR3 in DNA: TGCAGCGTTGAGAGGCAGGGGGGAAACATTCAGTACTTC. Translation gives CSVERQGGNIQYF.

The CDR3 DNA reads as TGTGCCTGCGGGCAGGACTACTATGGCTACACCTTC. Translation: CACGQDYYGYTF. This chain joins TRBV7-9 and TRBJ1-2; D gene uncertain. This CDR3 has 12 amino acids. Trimming took 11 bases from V and 3 from J, leaving 13 bases between them. Germline CDR1 and CDR2: SEHNR and FQNEAQ (reference sequence).

The chain joins TRBV5-1 to TRBJ1-2; TRBD1 matches 11 bases. The CDR3 consists of 14 residues. The germline V gene encodes CDR1 SGHRS and CDR2 YFSETQ. The junction had 4 bases not matched to a gene; V was cut back by 1 base and J by 8 bases. The CDR3 DNA reads as TGCGCCAGCAGCTTGCCGGGACAGGGGGGGGGCTACACCTTC. Translating gives CASSLPGQGGGYTF.

In DNA, the CDR3 is TGCGCCAGCAGCCCAGACAGGGGGCTAGGCGAGCAGTACTTC. Its protein product is CASSPDRGLGEQYF. The gene calls are TRBV4-1 and TRBJ2-7; 10 nucleotides match TRBD1. CDR1 MGHRA and CDR2 YSYEKL come from the germline V gene. The length of the CDR3 is 14 residues. V lost 4 bases to trimming and J lost 6 bases; unmatched junction nucleotides: 6.

The J gene is TRBJ2-5, the V gene TRBV28, with 11 nucleotides matching TRBD1. The CDR3 consists of 15 residues. Unmatched junction bases numbered 4, after V lost 4 bases and J lost 3 bases. Germline assignment: CDR1 MDHEN and CDR2 SYDVKM. The CDR3 DNA sequence: TGTGCCAGCAGTTCCCCGGGACAGGGGGAAGAGACCCAGTACTTC. Its protein is CASSSPGQGEETQYF. Full variable domain (remainder filled in from reference TRBV28 and TRBJ2-5): DVKVTQSSRYLVKRTGEKVFLECVQDMDHENMFWYRQDPGLGLRLIYFSYDVKMKEKGDIPEGYSVSREKKERFSLILESASTNQTSMYLCASSSPGQGEETQYFGPGTRLLVL.

The DNA for the CDR3 is TGTGCCTGGAGTGTACGAAGGCGGAATGAGCAGTTCTTC. It is translated as CAWSVRRRNEQFF. This rearrangement joins TRBV30 to TRBJ2-1; D is undetermined. Per the germline V gene, CDR1 is GTSNPN and CDR2 is SVGIG (reference sequence). The CDR3 consists of 13 residues. Trimming took 0 bases from V and 7 from J, leaving 10 bases between them.